These 19 T cell receptor beta chains originate from one sample sequenced in a study of T cell changes during pregnancy in multiple sclerosis. Produced via immunoSEQ multiplex PCR; TCRdb's table is partial and in-frame only. Found here are about 100,000 clones, about 90% of them singletons; the top ten hold about 1.8%. Sequencing was performed on peripheral blood, taken after pregnancy. The receptors shown here come from a female donor with multiple sclerosis, enrolled in a pregnancy study.

This clone occurred once. This sequence joins TRBV5-1 and TRBJ2-6; 7 bases line up with TRBD1. V was clipped by 4 bases and J by 3 bases; unmatched bases: 4. Germline-derived CDR1 and CDR2 are SGHRS and YFSETQ. This CDR3 has 15 residues. CDR3 DNA sequence: TGCGCCAGCAGCCTTCAGGGGGTTGGGGCCAACGTCCTGACTTTC. Amino acid sequence: CASSLQGVGANVLTF.

V usage is TRBV11-2 and J usage is TRBJ2-1, with D hard to call. CDR1 and CDR2 (germline): SGHAT, FQNNGV. Trimming shortened V by 0 bases and J by 5 bases, and 8 bases separated the two germline ends. The CDR3 consists of 14 residues. The CDR3 bases are TGTGCCAGCAGCTTAGAATCTACCAACAATGAGCAGTTCTTC. This encodes CASSLESTNNEQFF.

This clone came up a few times. The chain recombines TRBV5-4 with TRBJ2-1; the match to TRBD2 covers 14 bases. The V gene's germline CDR1 is SGHNT and CDR2 YYREEE (reference sequence). The CDR3 covers 15 residues. J lost 9 bases, V lost 4 bases, and 6 bases had no gene match. This CDR3 reads CASSQGLAGDVEQFF. Here the CDR3 DNA reads TGTGCCAGCAGCCAGGGACTAGCGGGGGACGTTGAGCAGTTCTTC.

The V gene is TRBV6-5, the J gene TRBJ1-1; 7 nucleotides line up with TRBD1. Germline CDR1 and CDR2: MNHEY and SVGAGI. The length of the CDR3 is 14 residues. Germline trimming cut 9 bases from V and 4 bases from J; bases unmatched to any gene: 11. This chain's CDR3 is CASIQKGAATEAFF. CDR3 coding DNA: TGTGCCAGTATACAGAAGGGGGCGGCCACTGAAGCTTTCTTT.

The chain combines TRBV13 with TRBJ2-7; 10 bases map to TRBD2. This CDR3 spans 19 amino acids. Trimming at V came to 2 bases and at J to 5 bases, leaving 18 bases not matched to a gene. The V gene's germline CDR1 is PRHDT and CDR2 FYEKMQ (reference sequence). The CDR3 loop is CASSLSGGERALRVHEQYF. The CDR3, as DNA: TGTGCCAGCAGCTTAAGCGGGGGGGAGAGGGCCCTTAGGGTCCACGAGCAGTACTTC.

The gene calls are TRBV6-1 and TRBJ2-5; D is possibly TRBD2 (6 bases). V was cut by 7 bases and J by 1 base, with 16 bases left in between. The CDR3 is 15 amino acids. Germline V gene lookup returns CDR1 MNHNS and CDR2 SASEGT. Written as DNA, the CDR3 is TGTGCCAGCAAAGCGGGTCCCCCCCTCCAAGAGACCCAGTACTTC. Residues: CASKAGPPLQETQYF.

This chain joins TRBV5-1 and TRBJ2-7, with a tentative D call TRBD2 (6 bases). The germline V gene encodes CDR1 SGHRS and CDR2 YFSETQ. V gave up 3 bases and J gave up 5 bases, with 9 bases separating them. The CDR3 has 12 amino acids. The CDR3 DNA reads as TGCGCCAGCAGCTACGGGAGCAACGAGCAGTACTTC. Translating it yields CASSYGSNEQYF.

The chain combines TRBV11-2 with TRBJ2-1, with 9 bases that match TRBD1. The V segment lost 5 bases and the J segment 5 bases; nucleotides outside the gene matches: 7. Germline V gene sequence: CDR1 SGHAT, CDR2 FQNNGV. The CDR3 is made up of 15 amino acids. The chain's CDR3 is CASSELRTGDNEQFF. The CDR3 DNA follows: TGTGCCAGCAGCGAACTGAGGACAGGGGACAATGAGCAGTTCTTC.

This clone showed up just a few times. The V and J genes are TRBV6-1 and TRBJ2-7; tentatively, D is TRBD1 (5 bases). V lost 6 bases, J lost 3 bases, and 18 bases lay in between. This CDR3 contains 15 residues. The germline V gene encodes CDR1 MNHNS and CDR2 SASEGT. CDR3 DNA: TGTGCCAGCAGGATTAGCCCCGACAGTTTCTACGAGCAGTACTTC. Protein: CASRISPDSFYEQYF.

This rearrangement joins TRBV11-3 to TRBJ2-7, with D tentatively TRBD2 (6 bases). The CDR3 is made up of 13 amino acids. Trimming took 4 bases from V and 4 from J, leaving 11 bases between them. The germline V gene has CDR1 SGHNT and CDR2 YENEEA. The DNA of the CDR3 is TGTGCCAGCAGCTGGAGGGTGGGGTACGAGCAGTACTTC. Its protein is CASSWRVGYEQYF.

The J gene is TRBJ2-7, the V gene TRBV7-6, with 8 bases aligning to TRBD2. This CDR3 has 17 residues. Trimming took 1 base from V and 2 from J; bases not matched to a gene: 10. The V gene's germline CDR1 is SGHVS and CDR2 FNYEAQ. The DNA for the CDR3 is TGTGCCAGCAGCTTAGAGGCGGGGGGTCAATTCGCCTACGAGCAGTACTTC. Translation: CASSLEAGGQFAYEQYF.

This clone was detected once. V is TRBV15 and J is TRBJ2-7; TRBD2 agrees at 7 bases. This CDR3 region has 13 residues. V lost 1 base and J lost 7; bases outside the gene matches: 4. Germline V gives CDR1 LNHNV, CDR2 YYDKDF (reference sequence). The CDR3: CATSRVGGLEQYF. The CDR3 DNA follows: TGTGCCACCAGCAGAGTGGGAGGGTTAGAGCAGTACTTC.

This chain connects TRBV7-9 to TRBJ1-2; D perhaps matches TRBD1 (6 bases). V was pared by 3 bases and J by 6 bases, with 14 bases between. Germline V gives CDR1 SEHNR, CDR2 FQNEAQ (reference sequence). CDR3 length: 14 residues. Written as DNA, the CDR3 is TGTGCCAGCAGCTTTGGACAGCCTAAGAATGGCTACACCTTC. Its protein product is CASSFGQPKNGYTF.

The chain links TRBV6-6 to TRBJ1-1; D is possibly TRBD1 (6 bases). The CDR3 consists of 12 residues. V shed 8 bases and J shed 5 bases, with 12 bases lying between them. Per the germline V gene, CDR1 is MNHNY and CDR2 is SVGAGI (reference sequence). CDR3 residues: CASRTQGTEAFF. The CDR3 DNA reads as TGTGCCAGCCGGACCCAGGGGACTGAAGCTTTCTTT.

To note about this clone: Other DNA sequences within the sample encode an identical CDR3. The V call is TRBV6-5, the J call TRBJ2-7, with TRBD1 matching 7 bases. The CDR3 loop spans 13 amino acids. From germline, CDR1 is MNHEY and CDR2 SVGAGI. J lost 4 bases, V lost 2 bases, and 2 bases had no gene match. The CDR3 spells CASSYGDSYEQYF. The CDR3 nucleotides read TGTGCCAGCAGTTACGGGGACAGTTACGAGCAGTACTTC.

The V gene is TRBV7-3, the J gene TRBJ2-2; 8 nucleotides match TRBD2. Germline V CDR1 and CDR2: SGHTA, FQGTGA. Trimming took 5 bases from V and 4 from J; bases not matched to a gene: 9. The CDR3 is 16 amino acids. The CDR3 region has the DNA TGTGCCAGCAGCCTTAGTAGCGGGGTAGGCACCGGGGAGCTGTTTTTT. Translated: CASSLSSGVGTGELFF. The entire variable domain, with the rest obtained from reference TRBV7-3 and TRBJ2-2, is as follows: GAGVSQTPSNKVTEKGKYVELRCDPISGHTALYWYRQSLGQGPEFLIYFQGTGAADDSGLPNDRFFAVRPEGSVSTLKIQRTERGDSAVYLCASSLSSGVGTGELFFGEGSRLTVL.

The V and J genes are TRBV29-1 and TRBJ2-3, with 7 bases fitting TRBD1. The CDR3 sequence is 12 residues long. The V gene end was trimmed by 6 bases and the J gene end by 7 bases; junction bases not matched to a gene: 7. From germline, CDR1 is SQVTM and CDR2 ANQGSEA. The CDR3 loop is CSVQTGLHTQYF. CDR3 nucleotides: TGCAGCGTCCAGACAGGGCTGCATACGCAGTATTTT.

J is TRBJ1-4 and V is TRBV4-1; D gene ambiguous. There are 12 residues in the CDR3. Germline V gene sequence: CDR1 MGHRA, CDR2 YSYEKL. The V end lost 6 bases, the J end lost 1 base, and 3 bases lay between the germline ends. CDR3 coding DNA: TGCGCCAGCAGTAGAACTAATGAAAAACTGTTTTTT. This encodes CASSRTNEKLFF.

The chain uses TRBV4-1 and TRBJ2-3; 13 nucleotides match TRBD2. Losses at the gene ends were 4 bases for V and 6 bases for J; bases not matched to a gene: 4. The germline CDR1 and CDR2 sequences are MGHRA and YSYEKL. The CDR3 is 15 residues long. The CDR3 region is CASSPQTSGRDTQYF. Written as DNA, the CDR3 is TGCGCCAGCAGCCCCCAGACTAGCGGGAGGGATACGCAGTATTTT.